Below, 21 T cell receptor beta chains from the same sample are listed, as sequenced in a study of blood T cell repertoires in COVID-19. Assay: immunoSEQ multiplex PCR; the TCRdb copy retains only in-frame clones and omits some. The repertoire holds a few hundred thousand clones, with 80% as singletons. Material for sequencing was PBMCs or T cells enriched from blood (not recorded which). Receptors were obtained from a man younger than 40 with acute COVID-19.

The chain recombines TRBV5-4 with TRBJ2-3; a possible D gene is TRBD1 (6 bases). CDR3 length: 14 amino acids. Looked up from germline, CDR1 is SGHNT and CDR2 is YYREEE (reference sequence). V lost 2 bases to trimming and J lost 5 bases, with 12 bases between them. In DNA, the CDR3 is TGTGCCAGCAGCTTCGGGCAGGGGCTAGATACGCAGTATTTT. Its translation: CASSFGQGLDTQYF.

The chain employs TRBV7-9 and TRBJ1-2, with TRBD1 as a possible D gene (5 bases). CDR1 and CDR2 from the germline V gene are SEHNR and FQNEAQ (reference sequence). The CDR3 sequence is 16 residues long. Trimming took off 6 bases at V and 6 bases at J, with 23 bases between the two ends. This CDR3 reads CASRSPGGKLGDGYTF. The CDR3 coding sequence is TGTGCCAGCAGGTCTCCCGGGGGGAAGCTGGGGGATGGCTACACCTTC. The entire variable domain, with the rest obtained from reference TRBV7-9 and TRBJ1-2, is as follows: DTGVSQNPRHKITKRGQNVTFRCDPISEHNRLYWYRQTLGQGPEFLTYFQNEAQLEKSRLLSDRFSAERPKGSFSTLEIQRTEQGDSAMYLCASRSPGGKLGDGYTFGSGTRLTVV.

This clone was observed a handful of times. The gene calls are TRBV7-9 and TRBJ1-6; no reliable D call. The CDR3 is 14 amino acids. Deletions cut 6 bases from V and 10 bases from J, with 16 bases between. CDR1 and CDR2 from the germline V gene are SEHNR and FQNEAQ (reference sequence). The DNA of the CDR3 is TGTGCCAGCAGTTTACGGGAGTCCTGGTCACCCCTCCACTTT. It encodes CASSLRESWSPLHF.

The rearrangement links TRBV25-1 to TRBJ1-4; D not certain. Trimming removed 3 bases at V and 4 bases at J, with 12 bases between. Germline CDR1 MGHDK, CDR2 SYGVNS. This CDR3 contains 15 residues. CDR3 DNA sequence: TGTGCCAGCAGTGACTCCCGGGTCAATAATGAAAAACTGTTTTTT. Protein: CASSDSRVNNEKLFF.

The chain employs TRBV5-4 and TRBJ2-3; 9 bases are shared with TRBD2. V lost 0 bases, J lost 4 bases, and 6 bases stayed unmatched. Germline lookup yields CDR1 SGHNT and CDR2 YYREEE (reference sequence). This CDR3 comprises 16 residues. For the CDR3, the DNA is TGTGCCAGCAGCTTGGCCTCGCGGGGGGGCGCAGATACGCAGTATTTT. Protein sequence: CASSLASRGGADTQYF.

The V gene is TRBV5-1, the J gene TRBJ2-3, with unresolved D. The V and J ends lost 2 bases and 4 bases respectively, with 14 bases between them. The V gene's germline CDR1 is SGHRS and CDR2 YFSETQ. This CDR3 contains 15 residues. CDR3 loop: CASSFALTLSDTQYF. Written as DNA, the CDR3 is TGCGCCAGCAGCTTCGCTTTGACTCTTTCAGATACGCAGTATTTT.

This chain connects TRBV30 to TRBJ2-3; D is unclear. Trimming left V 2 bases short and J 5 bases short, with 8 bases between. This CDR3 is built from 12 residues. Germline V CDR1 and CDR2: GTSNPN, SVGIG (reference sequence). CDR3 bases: TGTGCCTGGAGTCCACGAGGAGATACGCAGTATTTT. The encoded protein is CAWSPRGDTQYF.

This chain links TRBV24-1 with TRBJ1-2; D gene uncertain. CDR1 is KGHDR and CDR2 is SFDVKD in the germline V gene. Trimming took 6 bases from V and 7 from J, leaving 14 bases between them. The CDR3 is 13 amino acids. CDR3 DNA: TGTGCCACCAGTTTACCAGGATTCTCTGGCTACACCTTC. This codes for CATSLPGFSGYTF.

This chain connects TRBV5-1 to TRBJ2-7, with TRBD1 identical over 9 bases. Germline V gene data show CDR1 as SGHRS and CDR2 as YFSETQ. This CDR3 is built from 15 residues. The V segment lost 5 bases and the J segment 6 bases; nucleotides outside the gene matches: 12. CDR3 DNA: TGCGCCAGCAGACCGTCCGGACAGGGGATGGGCGAGCAGTACTTC. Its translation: CASRPSGQGMGEQYF.

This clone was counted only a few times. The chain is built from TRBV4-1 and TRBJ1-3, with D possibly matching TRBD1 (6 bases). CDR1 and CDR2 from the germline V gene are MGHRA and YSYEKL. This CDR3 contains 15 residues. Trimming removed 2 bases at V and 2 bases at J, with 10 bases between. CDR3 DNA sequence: TGCGCCAGCAGCCAACAACAGGGTGCTGGAAACACCATATATTTT. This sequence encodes CASSQQQGAGNTIYF.

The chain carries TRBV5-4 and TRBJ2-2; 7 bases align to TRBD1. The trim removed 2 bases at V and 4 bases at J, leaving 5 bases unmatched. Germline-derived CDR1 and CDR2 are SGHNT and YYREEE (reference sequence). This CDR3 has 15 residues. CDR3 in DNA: TGTGCCAGCAGCTTCGGGGACAGCTCCACCGGGGAGCTGTTTTTT. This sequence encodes CASSFGDSSTGELFF.

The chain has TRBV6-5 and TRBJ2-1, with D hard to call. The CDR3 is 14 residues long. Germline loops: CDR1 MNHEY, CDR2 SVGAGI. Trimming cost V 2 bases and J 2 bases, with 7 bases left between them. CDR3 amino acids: CASSYPRAYNEQFF. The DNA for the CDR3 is TGTGCCAGCAGTTACCCCCGGGCCTACAATGAGCAGTTCTTC.

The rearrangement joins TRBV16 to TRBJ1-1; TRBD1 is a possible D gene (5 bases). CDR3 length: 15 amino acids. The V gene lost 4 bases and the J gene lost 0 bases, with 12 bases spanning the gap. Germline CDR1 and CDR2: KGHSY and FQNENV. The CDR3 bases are TGTGCCAGCAGCCCCCTGGGGGGTATGAACACTGAAGCTTTCTTT. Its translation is CASSPLGGMNTEAFF.

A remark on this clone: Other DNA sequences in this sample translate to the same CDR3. DNA of the CDR3: TGTGCCAGCAGCGCGGGAGGAGGGGGCAATCAGCCCCAGCATTTT. Translation gives CASSAGGGGNQPQHF. The chain combines TRBV9 with TRBJ1-5; D may be TRBD1 (5 bases). Trimming removed 3 bases from V and 2 bases from J, with 12 bases in between. Germline values: CDR1 SGDLS, CDR2 YYNGEE. This CDR3 is built from 15 residues.

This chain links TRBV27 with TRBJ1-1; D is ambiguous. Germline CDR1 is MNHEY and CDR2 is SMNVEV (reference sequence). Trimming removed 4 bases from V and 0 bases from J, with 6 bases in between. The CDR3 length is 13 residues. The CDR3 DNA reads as TGTGCCAGCAGTTCGACTGTGAACACTGAAGCTTTCTTT. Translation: CASSSTVNTEAFF.

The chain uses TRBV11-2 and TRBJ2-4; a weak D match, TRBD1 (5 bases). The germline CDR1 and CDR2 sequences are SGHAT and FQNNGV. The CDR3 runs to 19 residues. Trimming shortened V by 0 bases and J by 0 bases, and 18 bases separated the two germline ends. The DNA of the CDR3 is TGTGCCAGCAGCTTAGAGGGGCGGACAACAACCTTAGCCAAAAACATTCAGTACTTC. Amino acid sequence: CASSLEGRTTTLAKNIQYF. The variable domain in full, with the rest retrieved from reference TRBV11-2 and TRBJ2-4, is EAGVAQSPRYKIIEKRQSVAFWCNPISGHATLYWYQQILGQGPKLLIQFQNNGVVDDSQLPKDRFSAERLKGVDSTLKIQPAKLEDSAVYLCASSLEGRTTTLAKNIQYFGAGTRLSVL.

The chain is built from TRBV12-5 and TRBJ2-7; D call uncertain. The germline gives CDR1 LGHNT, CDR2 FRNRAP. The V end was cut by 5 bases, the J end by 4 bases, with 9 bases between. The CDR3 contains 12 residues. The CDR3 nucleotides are TGTGCTAGTGGTCCCCAGTCGTACGAGCAGTACTTC. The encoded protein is CASGPQSYEQYF.

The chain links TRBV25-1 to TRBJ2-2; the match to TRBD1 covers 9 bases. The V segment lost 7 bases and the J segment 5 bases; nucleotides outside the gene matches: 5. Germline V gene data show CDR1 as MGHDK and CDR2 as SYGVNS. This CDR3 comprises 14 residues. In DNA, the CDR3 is TGTGCCAGCACCCCCGGGACAGGGACCGGGGAGCTGTTTTTT. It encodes CASTPGTGTGELFF.

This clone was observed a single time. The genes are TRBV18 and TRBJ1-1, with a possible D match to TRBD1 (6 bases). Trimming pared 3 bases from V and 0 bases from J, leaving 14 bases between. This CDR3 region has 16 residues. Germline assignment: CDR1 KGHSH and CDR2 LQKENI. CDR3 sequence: CASSPTPTGLNTEAFF. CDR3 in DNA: TGTGCCAGCTCACCGACCCCGACAGGTTTGAACACTGAAGCTTTCTTT.

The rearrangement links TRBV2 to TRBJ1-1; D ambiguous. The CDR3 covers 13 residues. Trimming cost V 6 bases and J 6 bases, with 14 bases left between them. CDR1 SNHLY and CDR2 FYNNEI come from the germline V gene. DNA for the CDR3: TGTGCCAGCAGCCCCGGAAGAGGCCCTGAAGCTTTCTTT. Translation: CASSPGRGPEAFF.

The CDR3 sequence is CASSLLGAGDTEAFF. Written as DNA, the CDR3 is TGTGCCAGCAGCTTATTGGGGGCCGGCGACACTGAAGCTTTCTTT. This chain links TRBV7-3 with TRBJ1-1; TRBD1 might be the D (6 bases). CDR3 length equals 15 residues. Germline CDR1 and CDR2: SGHTA and FQGTGA. V lost 2 bases and J 3 bases, leaving 13 bases between the germline ends.